Each of the 2 T cell receptor beta chains below was sequenced from the same sample in a study of T cells in narcolepsy. The repertoire was sequenced with immunoSEQ multiplex PCR; TCRdb's copy has only in-frame clones and lacks some. The sample consists of fewer than 30,000 clones, roughly 85% of them appearing once. The sample was memory (CD45RA-) CD4+ T cells from blood. All receptors come from a human donor in good health.

The chain carries TRBV11-3 and TRBJ2-7; no clear D gene. V was clipped by 5 bases and J by 2 bases, with 13 bases between them. The CDR3 contains 14 residues. From germline, CDR1 is SGHNT and CDR2 YENEEA. The chain's CDR3 is CASSPNPATYEQYF. The DNA of the CDR3 is TGTGCCAGCAGCCCCAACCCCGCCACCTACGAGCAGTACTTC.

The sample holds a few counts of this clone. The CDR3 region has the DNA TGCGCCACCCGGGGCAACACCGGGGAGCTGTTTTTT. Its translation is CATRGNTGELFF. The rearrangement uses TRBV10-1 and TRBJ2-2, with D perhaps assigned TRBD1 or TRBD2 (5 bases each). The CDR3 is 12 amino acids. The V end lost 10 bases, the J end lost 2 bases, and 8 bases lay between the germline ends. Per germline, CDR1 WNHNN and CDR2 SYGVQD (reference sequence).